Below are 15 T cell receptor beta chains sequenced from a single sample in a study of cytomegalovirus exposure and HLA in healthy donors. Both 60 Vbeta primers and 13 Jbeta primers went into the PCR. Clones were read by immunoSEQ multiplex PCR, and TCRdb kept only the in-frame ones, dropping some. The sample records 110,000 to 150,000 clones, 60% to 85% being singletons. The sequenced material came from PBMCs. The receptors here all came from a male donor in good health and CMV-seronegative.

The sample holds a few counts of this clone. The chain is built from TRBV6-5 and TRBJ1-5; D uncertain. Germline loops: CDR1 MNHEY, CDR2 SVGAGI. V lost 0 bases and J lost 4, with 10 bases in between. The CDR3 length is 15 residues. The DNA of the CDR3 is TGTGCCAGCAGTTACTCGACAAATGGGAATCAGCCCCAGCATTTT. As protein: CASSYSTNGNQPQHF.

Only one count was recorded for this clone. The V call is TRBV19, the J call TRBJ2-7; TRBD2 is a possible D gene (5 bases). The CDR3 is 13 amino acids. The V gene lost 9 bases and the J gene lost 4 bases, with 16 bases spanning the gap. Germline V gives CDR1 LNHDA, CDR2 SQIVND (reference sequence). The CDR3 spells CASGLGPFYEQYF. As DNA, the CDR3 is TGTGCCAGCGGACTCGGGCCCTTTTACGAGCAGTACTTC.

CDR3 bases: TGTGCCAGCAGCTCGAGCGGGGCCTTAGCCAAAAACATTCAGTACTTC. Translation: CASSSSGALAKNIQYF. V and J are TRBV7-2 and TRBJ2-4, with TRBD2 identical over 7 bases. The CDR3 contains 16 residues. In germline, CDR1 is SGHTA, CDR2 FQGNSA. The V gene end was trimmed by 4 bases and the J gene end by 0 bases; junction bases not matched to a gene: 6.

This chain connects TRBV7-8 to TRBJ1-2; 12 bases line up with TRBD1. V lost 0 bases, J lost 6 bases, and 5 bases stayed unmatched. CDR1 is SGHVS, CDR2 FQNEAQ, per germline. The CDR3 is 16 residues long. The CDR3 DNA is TGTGCCAGCAGCTTAGCGGGACAGGGGGCGCGGGATGGCTACACCTTC. It is translated as CASSLAGQGARDGYTF. Drawing the rest from reference TRBV7-8 and TRBJ1-2, the complete variable domain is GAGVSQSPRYKVAKRGQDVALRCDPISGHVSLFWYQQALGQGPEFLTYFQNEAQLDKSGLPSDRFFAERPEGSVSTLKIQRTQQEDSAVYLCASSLAGQGARDGYTFGSGTRLTVV.

The chain combines TRBV10-3 with TRBJ2-5; TRBD1 matches at 7 bases. Germline V gives CDR1 ENHRY, CDR2 SYGVKD. CDR3 length: 16 amino acids. V lost 7 bases and J lost 4; bases outside the gene matches: 15. CDR3 amino acids: CAIKADITGVGETQYF. CDR3 DNA: TGTGCCATCAAAGCGGATATAACAGGGGTTGGAGAGACCCAGTACTTC.

This CDR3 reads CASTEQGPGYGYTF. CDR3 DNA sequence: TGTGCCAGCACCGAACAGGGGCCGGGCTATGGCTACACCTTC. The gene calls are TRBV2 and TRBJ1-2, with 7 bases matching TRBD1. The CDR3 runs 14 residues. Per germline, CDR1 SNHLY and CDR2 FYNNEI. After removal of 7 bases from V and 4 bases from J, the junction contained 9 bases not matched to a gene.

The chain couples TRBV5-4 to TRBJ1-1; TRBD1 aligns across 9 bases. J gave up 3 bases and V 0 bases, and 9 bases lay outside the gene matches. CDR3 length equals 17 residues. Germline CDR1 reads SGHNT; CDR2 reads YYREEE (reference sequence). CDR3 amino acids: CASSLEPEWTGDTEAFF. In DNA form, the CDR3 reads TGTGCCAGCAGCTTGGAACCCGAATGGACAGGGGACACTGAAGCTTTCTTT.

The chain links TRBV5-1 to TRBJ2-1; 13 nucleotides match TRBD2. CDR1 is SGHRS and CDR2 is YFSETQ in the germline V gene. Trimming cost V 7 bases and J 4 bases; bases outside gene matches: 5. This CDR3 spans 15 amino acids. CDR3 amino acids: CASGTSGVLYNEQFF. DNA for the CDR3: TGCGCCAGCGGGACTAGCGGGGTGTTATACAATGAGCAGTTCTTC.

CDR3 in amino acids: CASSYSQREAGNEQFF. Here the CDR3 DNA reads TGTGCCAGCAGCTACTCTCAGCGGGAGGCAGGCAATGAGCAGTTCTTC. The chain recombines TRBV7-9 with TRBJ2-1; 9 nucleotides agree with TRBD2. CDR3 length equals 16 residues. Losses at the gene ends were 4 bases for V and 6 bases for J; bases not matched to a gene: 10. Germline values: CDR1 SEHNR, CDR2 FQNEAQ (reference sequence). The full variable domain, its missing parts supplied by reference TRBV7-9 and TRBJ2-1, is DTGVSQNPRHKITKRGQNVTFRCDPISEHNRLYWYRQTLGQGPEFLTYFQNEAQLEKSRLLSDRFSAERPKGSFSTLEIQRTEQGDSAMYLCASSYSQREAGNEQFFGPGTRLTVL.

The chain carries TRBV18 and TRBJ2-7, with D possibly matching TRBD2 (5 bases). Germline CDR1 KGHSH, CDR2 LQKENI. The CDR3 length is 15 residues. V shed 3 bases and J shed 2 bases, with 14 bases lying between them. The CDR3 sequence: CASSPRAERAYEQYF. The CDR3 DNA reads as TGTGCCAGCTCACCCCGGGCGGAGAGGGCCTACGAGCAGTACTTC. The full variable domain, its missing parts supplied by reference TRBV18 and TRBJ2-7, is NAGVMQNPRHLVRRRGQEARLRCSPMKGHSHVYWYRQLPEEGLKFMVYLQKENIIDESGMPKERFSAEFPKEGPSILRIQQVVRGDSAAYFCASSPRAERAYEQYFGPGTRLTVT.

The chain couples TRBV7-9 to TRBJ2-7; D is possibly TRBD1 (5 bases). With 1 base removed from V and 6 bases from J, the gap between germline ends came to 13 bases. The CDR3 loop spans 14 amino acids. Germline V CDR1 and CDR2: SEHNR, FQNEAQ (reference sequence). Written as DNA, the CDR3 is TGTGCCAGCAGCTTAGTAGTAGGGGAACCCGAGCAGTACTTC. Translation gives CASSLVVGEPEQYF.

The chain has TRBV6-4 and TRBJ1-5, with 11 bases lining up with TRBD1. The CDR3 has 16 amino acids. The germline CDR1 and CDR2 sequences are MRHNA and SNTAGT. V gave up 3 bases and J gave up 7 bases; unmatched junction bases: 8. The CDR3 bases are TGTGCCAGCAGTGAATCCCCGGGACAGGGGGACCAGCCCCAGCATTTT. It specifies CASSESPGQGDQPQHF.

This clone was counted a single time. This chain uses TRBV27 with TRBJ1-5, with 12 bases matching TRBD1. The trim removed 3 bases at V and 6 bases at J, leaving 6 bases unmatched. The length of the CDR3 is 16 residues. In germline, CDR1 is MNHEY, CDR2 SMNVEV (reference sequence). CDR3 residues: CASSLTGTGGGQPQHF. The CDR3 DNA is TGTGCCAGCAGTTTGACCGGGACAGGGGGCGGTCAGCCCCAGCATTTT.

There are a few counts of this clone. The chain combines TRBV28 with TRBJ1-2, with D unresolved. Trimming pared 3 bases from V and 2 bases from J, leaving 4 bases between. The CDR3 runs 12 residues. Germline CDR1 reads MDHEN; CDR2 reads SYDVKM. CDR3 protein: CASSFQNYGYTF. DNA for the CDR3: TGTGCCAGCAGTTTCCAAAACTATGGCTACACCTTC.

The chain combines TRBV5-1 with TRBJ1-2; D is unresolved. Germline V gene sequence: CDR1 SGHRS, CDR2 YFSETQ. The length of the CDR3 is 16 residues. V dropped 3 bases and J dropped 0 bases, with 15 bases sitting between them. The CDR3 region is CASSSGSVRPNYGYTF. In nucleotides, the CDR3 is TGCGCCAGCAGCTCAGGATCGGTGCGTCCTAACTATGGCTACACCTTC.